A selection of T cell receptor beta chains follows, all from one sample in a study of T-cell reconstitution after alpha-beta-depleted transplantation in children. MiXCR, applied by TCRdb to the PCR reads, yields one record per CDR3 protein. Of over 550,000 distinct CDR3 sequences in the sample, roughly a tenth were seen once. The source was PBMCs from the stem cell graft donor, collected from the stem cell graft. These receptors originate from a human donor who donated a stem cell graft to a child with acute myeloid leukemia. Both conserved end residues are part of each CDR3. The order of the fields is J gene, clone size, D gene, V gene, CDR3 protein, CDR3 DNA. D genes are given only for firm matches. Clone size is not always given. Where it is, it says once, few, many or a class for expanded clones.

TRBJ2-2 | NA | TRBD2 | TRBV7-3 | CASSESKLAGGPGELFF | TGTGCCAGCAGCGAATCGAAACTAGCGGGAGGCCCCGGGGAGCTGTTTTTT
TRBJ1-3 | many | NA | TRBV12-3/TRBV12-4 | CASSLTPSGNTIYF | TGTGCCAGCAGTTTGACCCCCTCGGGAAACACCATATATTTT
TRBJ1-1 | NA | NA | TRBV20-1 | CSARAGAEAFF | TGCAGTGCTAGAGCGGGGGCTGAAGCTTTCTTT
TRBJ1-3 | few | NA | TRBV20-1 | CSARVLLGSGNTIYF | TGCAGTGCTAGAGTCCTTTTGGGGTCTGGAAACACCATATATTTT
TRBJ2-3 | few | TRBD2 | TRBV29-1 | CSVSGGDTDTQYF | TGCAGCGTTAGCGGGGGGGACACAGATACGCAGTATTTT
TRBJ2-2 | NA | NA | TRBV27 | CASSFLPTTGELFF | TGTGCCAGCAGTTTTCTCCCGACCACCGGGGAGCTGTTTTTT
TRBJ1-3 | many | NA | TRBV7-9 | CASSPRGSSGNTIYF | TGTGCCAGCAGCCCGAGGGGGAGCTCTGGAAACACCATATATTTT
TRBJ1-1 | many | NA | TRBV7-8 | CASSFSGGDTEAFF | TGTGCCAGCAGCTTTTCCGGGGGAGACACTGAAGCTTTCTTT
TRBJ2-5 | NA | NA | TRBV29-1 | CSVVTEEETQYF | TGCAGCGTTGTGACAGAGGAAGAGACCCAGTACTTC
TRBJ2-2 | many | NA | TRBV11-2 | CASSSGGTASNTGELFF | TGTGCCAGCAGCTCTGGCGGGACTGCCAGCAACACCGGGGAGCTGTTTTTT
TRBJ1-2 | few | TRBD1 | TRBV18 | CASSPGQGADYGYTF | TGTGCCAGCTCACCCGGACAGGGGGCTGACTATGGCTACACCTTC
TRBJ2-3 | NA | NA | TRBV2 | CASSEDSAPRGTQYF | TGTGCCAGCAGTGAGGACAGCGCACCACGGGGTACGCAGTATTTT
TRBJ1-2 | few | NA | TRBV6-2/TRBV6-3 | CASQSTVNYGYTF | TGTGCCAGCCAATCGACAGTTAACTATGGCTACACCTTC
TRBJ2-7 | many | TRBD2 | TRBV20-1 | CSASDGGRVNYEQYF | TGCAGTGCTAGTGACGGCGGGAGGGTAAACTACGAGCAGTACTTC
TRBJ2-1 | NA | TRBD1 | TRBV14 | CASSQPGTVFNEQFF | TGTGCCAGCAGCCAACCCGGGACAGTGTTCAATGAGCAGTTCTTC
TRBJ1-2 | NA | NA | TRBV10-3 | CAINPGLRGYTF | TGTGCCATCAACCCAGGGTTGCGTGGCTACACCTTC
TRBJ2-1 | few | NA | TRBV9 | CASSVDTGPYNEQFF | TGTGCCAGCAGCGTAGATACAGGGCCATACAATGAGCAGTTCTTC
TRBJ1-6 | NA | TRBD1 | TRBV3-1 | CASSQGDSVGPLHF | TGTGCCAGCAGCCAAGGGGACAGCGTAGGACCCCTCCACTTT
TRBJ2-7 | NA | NA | TRBV27 | CASSLRDGGTYEQYF | TGTGCCAGCAGTCTACGGGACGGTGGTACCTACGAGCAGTACTTC
TRBJ1-1 | NA | NA | TRBV24-1 | CATTGTSGAEAFF | TGTGCCACCACTGGGACCTCAGGAGCTGAAGCTTTCTTT